One T cell receptor (beta chain) is described in this entry. What it binds is unknown. Germline-derived CDR1 and CDR2 are SQVTM and ANQGSEA. The CDR3 loop spans 12 amino acids. Trimming cost V 1 base and J 7 bases, with 10 bases left between them. The data are from a study of T cell responses to AZD1222 COVID-19 vaccine. Study-wide results and caveats: Recipients of AZD1222 seropositive at baseline numbered only 5 to 7.

This table comes from immunoSEQ multiplex PCR, and its TCRdb copy is limited to in-frame clones, with some not included. The sample consists of just under 150,000 clones, about 92% of them appearing once. Sequencing used peripheral blood, obtained 28 days after the second AZD1222 dose. The sequence was collected from an adult who received the AZD1222 COVID-19 vaccine. The chain links TRBV29-1 to TRBJ1-2; D is ambiguous. The DNA for the CDR3 is TGCAGCGTTGAAGTAGGAGCTTCTGGCTACACCTTC. Translating gives CSVEVGASGYTF.